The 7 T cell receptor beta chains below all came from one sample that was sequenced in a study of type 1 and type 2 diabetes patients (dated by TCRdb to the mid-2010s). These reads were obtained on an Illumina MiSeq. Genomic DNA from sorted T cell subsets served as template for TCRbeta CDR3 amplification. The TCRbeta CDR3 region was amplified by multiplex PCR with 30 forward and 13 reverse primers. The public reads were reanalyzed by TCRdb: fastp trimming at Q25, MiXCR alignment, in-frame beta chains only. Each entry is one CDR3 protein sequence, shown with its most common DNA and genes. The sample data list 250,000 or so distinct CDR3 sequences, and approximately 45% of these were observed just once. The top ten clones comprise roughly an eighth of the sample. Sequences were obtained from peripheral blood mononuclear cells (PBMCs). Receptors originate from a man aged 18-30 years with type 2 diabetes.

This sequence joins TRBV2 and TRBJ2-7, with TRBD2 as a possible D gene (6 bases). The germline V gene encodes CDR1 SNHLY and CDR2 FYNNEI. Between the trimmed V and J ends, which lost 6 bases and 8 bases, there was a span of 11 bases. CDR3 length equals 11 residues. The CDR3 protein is CASSEGTQQYF. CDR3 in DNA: TGTGCCAGCAGCGAGGGGACTCAGCAGTACTTC.

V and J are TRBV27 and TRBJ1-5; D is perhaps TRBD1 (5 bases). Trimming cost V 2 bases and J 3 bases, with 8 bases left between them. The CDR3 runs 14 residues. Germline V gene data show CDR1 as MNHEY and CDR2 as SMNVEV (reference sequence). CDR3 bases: TGTGCCAGCAGTTTAGCAGGGATCAATCAGCCCCAGCATTTT. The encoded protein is CASSLAGINQPQHF.

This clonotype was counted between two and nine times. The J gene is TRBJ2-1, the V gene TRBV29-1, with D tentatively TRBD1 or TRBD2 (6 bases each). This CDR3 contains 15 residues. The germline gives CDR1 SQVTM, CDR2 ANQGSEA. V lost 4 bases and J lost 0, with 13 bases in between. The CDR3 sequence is CSVVRGLSSYNEQFF. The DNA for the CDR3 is TGCAGCGTTGTACGGGGGCTAAGCTCCTACAATGAGCAGTTCTTC.

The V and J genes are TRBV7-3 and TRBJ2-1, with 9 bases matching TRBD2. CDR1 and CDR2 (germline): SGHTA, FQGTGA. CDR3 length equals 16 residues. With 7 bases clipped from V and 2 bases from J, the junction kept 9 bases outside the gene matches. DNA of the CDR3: TGTGCCAGCACCAACTTAGCGGGGGCCACCTACAATGAGCAGTTCTTC. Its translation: CASTNLAGATYNEQFF.

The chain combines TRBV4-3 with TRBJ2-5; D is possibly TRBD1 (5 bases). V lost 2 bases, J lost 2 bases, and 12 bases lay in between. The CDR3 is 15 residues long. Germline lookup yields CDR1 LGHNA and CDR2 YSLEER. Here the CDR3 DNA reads TGCGCCAGCAGCCAACAGGGTAGGGTTCAAGAGACCCAGTACTTC. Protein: CASSQQGRVQETQYF.

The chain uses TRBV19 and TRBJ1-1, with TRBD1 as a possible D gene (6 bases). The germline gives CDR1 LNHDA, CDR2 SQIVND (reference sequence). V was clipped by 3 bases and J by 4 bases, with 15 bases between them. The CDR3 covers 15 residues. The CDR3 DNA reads TGTGCCAGTAGTATTAAACAGGGACGGGGCACTGAAGCTTTCTTT. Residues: CASSIKQGRGTEAFF. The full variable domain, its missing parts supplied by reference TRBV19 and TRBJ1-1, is DGGITQSPKYLFRKEGQNVTLSCEQNLNHDAMYWYRQDPGQGLRLIYYSQIVNDFQKGDIAEGYSVSREKKESFPLTVTSAQKNPTAFYLCASSIKQGRGTEAFFGQGTRLTVV.

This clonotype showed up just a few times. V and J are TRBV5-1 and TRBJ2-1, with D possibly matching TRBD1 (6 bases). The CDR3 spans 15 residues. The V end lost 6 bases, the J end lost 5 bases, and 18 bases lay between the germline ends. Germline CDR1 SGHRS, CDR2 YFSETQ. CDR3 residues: CASNPTGPPNNEQFF. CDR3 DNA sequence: TGCGCCAGCAACCCAACAGGGCCTCCCAACAATGAGCAGTTCTTC. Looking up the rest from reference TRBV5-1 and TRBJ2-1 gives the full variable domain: KAGVTQTPRYLIKTRGQQVTLSCSPISGHRSVSWYQQTPGQGLQFLFEYFSETQRNKGNFPGRFSGRQFSNSRSEMNVSTLELGDSALYLCASNPTGPPNNEQFFGPGTRLTVL.